A single sample is the source of the 11 T cell receptor beta chains below, sequenced in a study of PD-1 blockade in classical Hodgkin lymphoma. All patients relapsed after autologous stem cell transplantation, and brentuximab vedotin exposure varied. Here immunoSEQ multiplex PCR was the method, and the copy in TCRdb shows in-frame clones only, minus some. The table lists some 58,000 clones, 88% of them singletons. The sequences come from peripheral blood mononuclear cells (PBMCs), collected before the second cycle of nivolumab. The receptor source for this set is a human donor with classical Hodgkin lymphoma.

This chain connects TRBV11-2 to TRBJ2-3, with D hard to call. There are 18 residues in the CDR3. Germline CDR1 reads SGHAT; CDR2 reads FQNNGV. V was clipped by 3 bases and J by 2 bases, with 21 bases between them. CDR3 in amino acids: CASSFKALAFGYTDTQYF. The CDR3, as DNA: TGTGCCAGCAGCTTTAAAGCGTTGGCCTTCGGTTACACAGATACGCAGTATTTT.

The chain combines TRBV5-1 with TRBJ2-1, with 8 bases aligning to TRBD1. This CDR3 contains 15 residues. Germline trimming cut 2 bases from V and 10 bases from J; bases unmatched to any gene: 11. Germline V gives CDR1 SGHRS, CDR2 YFSETQ. In DNA form, the CDR3 reads TGCGCCAGCAGCTTTAGGACAGGGAGCCAGGGGGAGCAGTTCTTC. Translating it yields CASSFRTGSQGEQFF.

This chain joins TRBV6-5 and TRBJ2-7, with D possibly being TRBD1 or TRBD2 (5 bases each). The V gene's germline CDR1 is MNHEY and CDR2 SVGAGI. The CDR3 has 15 residues. The germline V and J ends were trimmed by 0 bases and 0 bases, with 9 bases remaining between them. The CDR3 bases are TGTGCCAGCAGTTACTCGGACGGGACCTCCTACGAGCAGTACTTC. This sequence encodes CASSYSDGTSYEQYF.

This chain links TRBV2 with TRBJ2-3; 7 nucleotides match TRBD2. Unmatched junction bases numbered 8, after V lost 3 bases and J lost 5 bases. In germline, CDR1 is SNHLY, CDR2 FYNNEI. The CDR3 covers 15 residues. Here the CDR3 DNA reads TGTGCCAGCAGTGATCCAGCGGGGAGGGTAGATACGCAGTATTTT. Translating gives CASSDPAGRVDTQYF.

J is TRBJ1-2 and V is TRBV6-5; 9 bases map to TRBD1. The CDR3 contains 15 residues. Germline CDR1 reads MNHEY; CDR2 reads SVGAGI. Trimming at V came to 5 bases and at J to 3 bases, leaving 7 bases not matched to a gene. The CDR3 loop reads CASSSSGQGDYGYTF. The DNA for the CDR3 is TGTGCCAGCAGTAGCTCGGGACAGGGTGACTATGGCTACACCTTC.

The chain employs TRBV7-2 and TRBJ1-5, with D possibly TRBD1 on 5 matching bases. Germline CDR1 and CDR2: SGHTA and FQGNSA. V was trimmed by 4 bases and J by 7 bases, leaving 17 bases between them. This CDR3 comprises 15 residues. The CDR3 region is CASSSGALREQPQHF. The CDR3, as DNA: TGTGCCAGCAGCTCCGGGGCCCTCCGGGAACAGCCCCAGCATTTT. Drawing the rest from reference TRBV7-2 and TRBJ1-5, the complete variable domain is GAGVSQSPSNKVTEKGKDVELRCDPISGHTALYWYRQSLGQGLEFLIYFQGNSAPDKSGLPSDRFSAERTGGSVSTLTIQRTQQEDSAVYLCASSSGALREQPQHFGDGTRLSIL.

The gene calls are TRBV4-2 and TRBJ2-7; no definite D call. This CDR3 has 12 amino acids. Germline-derived CDR1 and CDR2 are LGHNA and YNFKEQ. The V and J ends lost 0 bases and 4 bases respectively, with 4 bases between them. CDR3 in DNA: TGTGCCAGCAGCCAAGACTTTTACGAGCAGTACTTC. Protein product: CASSQDFYEQYF.

A single count supports this clone. This chain uses TRBV5-1 with TRBJ1-2, with 8 nucleotides matching TRBD1. Germline V gene data show CDR1 as SGHRS and CDR2 as YFSETQ. The CDR3 length is 14 residues. V trimming: 1 base; J trimming: 6 bases; junction bases outside the gene matches: 5. The CDR3 spells CASSLTGGTNGYTF. The CDR3 region has the DNA TGCGCCAGCAGCTTGACAGGGGGGACGAATGGCTACACCTTC.

CDR3 amino acids: CASSSTSLQNTEAFF. The CDR3, as DNA: TGTGCCAGCAGTTCCACCTCGTTACAGAACACTGAAGCTTTCTTT. The genes are TRBV6-5 and TRBJ1-1; unclear D gene. Trimming removed 4 bases from V and 1 base from J, with 13 bases in between. The CDR3 runs to 15 residues. The germline gives CDR1 MNHEY, CDR2 SVGAGI.

This clone appeared once. The CDR3: CASSLDGDQPQHF. CDR3 DNA: TGCGCCAGCAGCTTGGACGGCGATCAGCCCCAGCATTTT. The chain couples TRBV5-1 to TRBJ1-5, with unresolved D. Trimming cost V 0 bases and J 5 bases, with 6 bases left between them. CDR1 and CDR2 from the germline V gene are SGHRS and YFSETQ. The length of the CDR3 is 13 residues. The full variable domain, completed using reference TRBV5-1 and TRBJ1-5, is KAGVTQTPRYLIKTRGQQVTLSCSPISGHRSVSWYQQTPGQGLQFLFEYFSETQRNKGNFPGRFSGRQFSNSRSEMNVSTLELGDSALYLCASSLDGDQPQHFGDGTRLSIL.

The chain is built from TRBV9 and TRBJ1-6; D might be TRBD1 (5 bases). V was clipped by 5 bases and J by 7 bases, with 13 bases between them. Germline CDR1 reads SGDLS; CDR2 reads YYNGEE. The length of the CDR3 is 14 residues. The CDR3 region has the DNA TGTGCCAGCAGGTCTACCACAGGAAATTCACCCCTCCACTTT. Protein: CASRSTTGNSPLHF.